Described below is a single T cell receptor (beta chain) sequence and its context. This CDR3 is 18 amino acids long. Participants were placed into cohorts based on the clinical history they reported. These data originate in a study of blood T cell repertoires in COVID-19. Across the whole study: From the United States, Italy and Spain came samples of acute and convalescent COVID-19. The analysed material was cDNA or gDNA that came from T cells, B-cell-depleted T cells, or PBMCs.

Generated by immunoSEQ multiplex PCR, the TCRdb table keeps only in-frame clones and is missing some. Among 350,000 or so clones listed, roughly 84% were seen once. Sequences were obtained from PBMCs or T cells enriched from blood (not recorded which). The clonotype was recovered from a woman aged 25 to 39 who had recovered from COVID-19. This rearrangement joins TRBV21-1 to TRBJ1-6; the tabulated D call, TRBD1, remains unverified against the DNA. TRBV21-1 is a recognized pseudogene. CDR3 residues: CASSTKAEDRANNSPLHF. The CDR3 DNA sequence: TGTGCCAGCAGCACCAAAGCTGAGGACAGAGCAAATAATTCACCCCTCCACTTT.